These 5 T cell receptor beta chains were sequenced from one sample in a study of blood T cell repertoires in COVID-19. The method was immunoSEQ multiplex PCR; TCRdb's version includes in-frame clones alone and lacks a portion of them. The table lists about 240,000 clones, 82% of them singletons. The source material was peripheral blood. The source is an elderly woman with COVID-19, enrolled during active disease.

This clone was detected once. CDR3 nucleotide sequence: TGTGCCACCAGCAGAGATTTGGAGGATTACGAGCAGTACTTC. It codes for CATSRDLEDYEQYF. The V and J genes are TRBV15 and TRBJ2-7; possible D gene TRBD2, 5 bases. CDR1 and CDR2 (germline): LNHNV, YYDKDF (reference sequence). This CDR3 contains 14 residues. Trimming took 0 bases from V and 4 from J, leaving 10 bases between them.

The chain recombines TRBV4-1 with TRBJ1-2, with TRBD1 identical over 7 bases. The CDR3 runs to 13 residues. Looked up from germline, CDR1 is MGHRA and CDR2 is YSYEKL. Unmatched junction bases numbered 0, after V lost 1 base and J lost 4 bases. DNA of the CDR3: TGCGCCAGCAGCCAAGGACAGGGCTATGGCTACACCTTC. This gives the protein CASSQGQGYGYTF.

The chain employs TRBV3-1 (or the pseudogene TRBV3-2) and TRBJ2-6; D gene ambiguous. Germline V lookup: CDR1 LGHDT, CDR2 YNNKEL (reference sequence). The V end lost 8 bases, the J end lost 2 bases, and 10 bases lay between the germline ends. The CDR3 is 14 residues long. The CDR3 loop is CASLPTAGANVLTF. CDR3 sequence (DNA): TGTGCCAGCTTACCAACGGCTGGGGCCAACGTCCTGACTTTC.

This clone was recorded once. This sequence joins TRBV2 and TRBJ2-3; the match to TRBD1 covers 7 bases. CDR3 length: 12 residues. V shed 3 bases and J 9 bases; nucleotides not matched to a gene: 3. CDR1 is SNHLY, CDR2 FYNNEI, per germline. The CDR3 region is CASSDWTGTQYF. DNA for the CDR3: TGTGCCAGCAGTGATTGGACAGGAACGCAGTATTTT.

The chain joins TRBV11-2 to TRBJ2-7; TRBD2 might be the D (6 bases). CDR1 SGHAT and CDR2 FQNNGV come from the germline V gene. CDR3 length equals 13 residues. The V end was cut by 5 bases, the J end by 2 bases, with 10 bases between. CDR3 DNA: TGTGCCAGCAGCCTCGGGGGTCCCTACGAGCAGTACTTC. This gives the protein CASSLGGPYEQYF.